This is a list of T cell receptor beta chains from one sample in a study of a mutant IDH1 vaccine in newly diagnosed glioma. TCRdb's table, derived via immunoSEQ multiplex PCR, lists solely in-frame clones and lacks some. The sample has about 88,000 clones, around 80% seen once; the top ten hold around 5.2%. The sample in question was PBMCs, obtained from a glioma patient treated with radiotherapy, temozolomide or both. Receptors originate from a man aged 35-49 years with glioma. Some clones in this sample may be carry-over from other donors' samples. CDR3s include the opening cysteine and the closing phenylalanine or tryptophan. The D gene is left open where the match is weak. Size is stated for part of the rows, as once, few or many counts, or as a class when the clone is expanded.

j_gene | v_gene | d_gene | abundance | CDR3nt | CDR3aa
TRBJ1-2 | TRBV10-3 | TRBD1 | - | TGTGCCATCAGTGAACAGGGGAATGGCTACACCTTC | CAISEQGNGYTF
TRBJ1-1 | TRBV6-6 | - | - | TGTGCCAGCAGGGACTTGAGACGGACTGAAGCTTTCTTT | CASRDLRRTEAFF
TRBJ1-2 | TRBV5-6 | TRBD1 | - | TGTGCCAGCACCAATTGGGACAGGGGCCTATATGGCTACACCTTC | CASTNWDRGLYGYTF
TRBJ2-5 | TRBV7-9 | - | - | TGTGCCAGCACGACTGGGGGTGGTAGCGGCTTAGGGGAGACCCAGTACTTC | CASTTGGGSGLGETQYF
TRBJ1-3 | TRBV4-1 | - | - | TGCGCCAGCAGCCAAGCCCTCCCGAGAGACACCATATATTTT | CASSQALPRDTIYF
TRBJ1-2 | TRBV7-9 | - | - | TGTGCCAGCAGCTTAGCGCGGGGCTCAAACTATGGCTACACCTTC | CASSLARGSNYGYTF
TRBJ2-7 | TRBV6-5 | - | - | TGTGCTGCCCGGGGCCCCTACGAGCAGTACTTC | CAARGPYEQYF
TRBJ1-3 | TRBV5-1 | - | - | TGCGCCAGCAGGTGGGACACAGGAAACACCATATATTTT | CASRWDTGNTIYF
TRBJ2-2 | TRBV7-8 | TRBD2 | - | TGTGCCAGCAGCTTTCCTCAACTAGCGGGGGGCCGGGACACCGGGGAGCTGTTTTTT | CASSFPQLAGGRDTGELFF
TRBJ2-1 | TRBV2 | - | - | TGTGCCAGCAAACGGGACGGAGTCAATGAGCAGTTCTTC | CASKRDGVNEQFF
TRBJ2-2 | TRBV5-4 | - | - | TGTGCCAGCAGCCTTAGTTCATCGAACACCGGGGAGCTGTTTTTT | CASSLSSSNTGELFF
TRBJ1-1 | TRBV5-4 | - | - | TGTGCCAGCAGCCCTGGGGGGGTTGAGAGGTACACTGAAGCTTTCTTT | CASSPGGVERYTEAFF
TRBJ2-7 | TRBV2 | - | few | TGTGCCAGCAGTGATTGGGTTCTCGGTTCCTACGAGCAGTACTTC | CASSDWVLGSYEQYF
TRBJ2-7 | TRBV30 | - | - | TGTGCCTGGGGGCTGCCCTCCTACGAGCAGTACTTC | CAWGLPSYEQYF
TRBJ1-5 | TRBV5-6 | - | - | TGTGCCAGCAGCTTTCAGGGACGCAATCAGCCCCAGCATTTT | CASSFQGRNQPQHF
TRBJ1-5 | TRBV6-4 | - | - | TGTGCCAGCATTAACCTGGGGCTGGGCAATCAGCCCCAGCATTTT | CASINLGLGNQPQHF
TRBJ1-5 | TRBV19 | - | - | TGTGCCAGTAGTATAGACGGGGACAATCAGCCCCAGCATTTT | CASSIDGDNQPQHF
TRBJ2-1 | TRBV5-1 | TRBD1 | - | TGCGCCAGCAGCCCCGGACAGGGGACATACAATGAGCAGTTCTTC | CASSPGQGTYNEQFF
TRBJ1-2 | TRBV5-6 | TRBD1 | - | TGTGCCAGCCAAGTACAGGGGTGGGATGGCTACACCTTC | CASQVQGWDGYTF
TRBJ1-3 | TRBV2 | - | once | TGTGCCAGCACCCGGCGGACTGGAAACACCATATATTTT | CASTRRTGNTIYF
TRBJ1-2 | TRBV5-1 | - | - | TGCGCCAGCAGCCTCCGATTAGACAGCTATGGCTACACCTTC | CASSLRLDSYGYTF
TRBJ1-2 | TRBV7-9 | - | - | TGTGCCAGCAGCCGGTCGAGCGTGGTGGGGGATGGCTACACCTTC | CASSRSSVVGDGYTF
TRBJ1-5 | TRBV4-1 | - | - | TGCGCCAGCAGCCGGCCCGGAGGGGAGCAGCCCCAGCATTTT | CASSRPGGEQPQHF
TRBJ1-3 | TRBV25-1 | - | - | TGTGCCAGCACCGAATCTGGGGGGCCGGGGGGAAACACCATATATTTT | CASTESGGPGGNTIYF
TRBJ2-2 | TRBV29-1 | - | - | TGCAGCGTTGCCGACGGGGCCACCGGGGAGCTGTTTTTT | CSVADGATGELFF
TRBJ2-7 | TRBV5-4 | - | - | TGTGCCAGCAGCCACTCTCGGGAGAGCTCCTACGAGCAGTACTTC | CASSHSRESSYEQYF
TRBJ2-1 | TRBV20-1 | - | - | TGCAGTGTTGCCAGGGGAAATGAGCAGTTCTTC | CSVARGNEQFF
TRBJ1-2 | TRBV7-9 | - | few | TGTGCCAGCAGCGAGGGACAACCCGGGGCGGGGGCTGGCTACACCTTC | CASSEGQPGAGAGYTF
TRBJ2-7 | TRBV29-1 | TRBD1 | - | TGCAGCGTATCAACCGCAACAGGGGGCTCCTACGAGCAGTACTTC | CSVSTATGGSYEQYF
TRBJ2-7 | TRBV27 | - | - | TGTGCCAGCAGTCGAAACAGCGAGCAGTACTTC | CASSRNSEQYF